The 14 T cell receptor beta chains listed next were all sequenced from one sample in a study of blood T cell repertoires in COVID-19. Method: immunoSEQ multiplex PCR; TCRdb's copy keeps in-frame clones and lacks some. Of 95,000 to 150,000 clones listed, around four fifths are singletons. The specimen sequenced was peripheral blood. These receptors were collected from a man in his 60s with acute or convalescent COVID-19.

This clone was recorded only once. The rearrangement joins TRBV23-1 to TRBJ1-3; no firm D call. TRBV23-1 is an ORF, with its function uncertain. Trimming took off 1 base at V and 0 bases at J, with 7 bases between the two ends. The CDR3 contains 15 residues. CDR3 loop: CASSQFGSSGNTIYF. CDR3 nucleotide sequence: TGCGCCAGCAGTCAATTCGGGAGCTCTGGAAACACCATATATTTT.

The V call is TRBV10-3, the J call TRBJ2-1; 7 bases map to TRBD1. This CDR3 is 15 amino acids long. V lost 3 bases and J lost 4; bases outside the gene matches: 6. Germline lookup yields CDR1 ENHRY and CDR2 SYGVKD. DNA for the CDR3: TGTGCCATCAGTGATCCAGGGGGAGTTTACAATGAGCAGTTCTTC. Its protein is CAISDPGGVYNEQFF.

This clone was seen only a few times. The V gene is TRBV10-1, the J gene TRBJ2-7, with 9 nucleotides matching TRBD2. The CDR3 extends over 15 amino acids. V trimming: 4 bases; J trimming: 6 bases; junction bases outside the gene matches: 10. Germline values: CDR1 WNHNN, CDR2 SYGVQD (reference sequence). Here the CDR3 DNA reads TGCGCCAGCAGTGCAGAAGCGGGGGGCCTCTCCGAGCAGTACTTC. It yields the protein CASSAEAGGLSEQYF.

This clone was counted only a few times. The chain carries TRBV9 and TRBJ1-1; D ambiguous. Trimming removed 4 bases at V and 0 bases at J, with 7 bases between. Germline V gene data show CDR1 as SGDLS and CDR2 as YYNGEE. The length of the CDR3 is 13 residues. In DNA, the CDR3 is TGTGCCAGCAGCTTTCAAATGAACACTGAAGCTTTCTTT. Its protein product is CASSFQMNTEAFF.

This chain joins TRBV28 and TRBJ2-1; 8 bases fit TRBD2. Germline V gives CDR1 MDHEN, CDR2 SYDVKM. This CDR3 is 16 amino acids long. V was clipped by 4 bases and J by 4 bases; unmatched bases: 9. In DNA form, the CDR3 reads TGTGCCAGCAGTTCGGGCTTAAGCGGGAGATACAATGAGCAGTTCTTC. Its protein is CASSSGLSGRYNEQFF.

This clone is classed as medium-sized. In DNA, the CDR3 is TGTGCCAGTAGTACCCTAGGCTCCTACGAGCAGTACTTC. Protein: CASSTLGSYEQYF. The chain combines TRBV19 with TRBJ2-7; D call uncertain. The CDR3 loop spans 13 amino acids. The germline CDR1 and CDR2 sequences are LNHDA and SQIVND (reference sequence). V was clipped by 4 bases and J by 0 bases, with 7 bases between them.

This chain connects TRBV5-1 to TRBJ2-2; D is ambiguous. Germline CDR1 reads SGHRS; CDR2 reads YFSETQ. Between the trimmed V and J ends, which lost 5 bases and 1 base, there was a span of 9 bases. This CDR3 is 14 amino acids long. The CDR3 DNA reads TGCGCCAGCAGAATGGCAGAGAACACCGGGGAGCTGTTTTTT. Translating gives CASRMAENTGELFF.

The CDR3 sequence is CASRDPPGRGPSYEQFF. The CDR3 DNA reads as TGTGCCAGCAGGGACCCGCCGGGCAGGGGGCCGTCGTATGAGCAGTTCTTC. The V and J genes are TRBV27 and TRBJ2-1, with TRBD1 matching 8 bases. The germline CDR1 and CDR2 sequences are MNHEY and SMNVEV (reference sequence). This CDR3 has 17 residues. V gave up 6 bases and J gave up 8 bases; unmatched junction bases: 18.

This chain joins TRBV19 and TRBJ2-7; perhaps TRBD2 as D (5 bases). Trimming removed 5 bases at V and 7 bases at J, with 9 bases between. CDR1 is LNHDA, CDR2 SQIVND, per germline (reference sequence). The CDR3 has 11 amino acids. CDR3 residues: CASSGSGEQYF. The CDR3 nucleotides read TGTGCCAGTAGTGGTTCGGGAGAGCAGTACTTC.

The chain carries TRBV24-1 and TRBJ1-5, with D possibly matching TRBD1 (6 bases). Germline loops: CDR1 KGHDR, CDR2 SFDVKD. CDR3 length equals 15 residues. V was clipped by 2 bases and J by 4 bases, with 11 bases between them. The CDR3 coding sequence is TGTGCCACCAGTGATTCTGGGGGGGCTAATCAGCCCCAGCATTTT. Translation: CATSDSGGANQPQHF.

This clone was detected a few times. J is TRBJ2-2 and V is TRBV25-1, with D maybe TRBD1 (5 bases). Between the trimmed V and J ends, which lost 6 bases and 6 bases, there was a span of 17 bases. This CDR3 is 15 amino acids long. Germline CDR1 is MGHDK and CDR2 is SYGVNS. The CDR3 is CASSPQGGSAGELFF. The CDR3 DNA is TGTGCCAGCAGCCCCCAGGGTGGGTCGGCCGGGGAGCTGTTTTTT.

The chain carries TRBV12-3 or TRBV12-4 and TRBJ1-2, with a weak D call TRBD1 (6 bases). The CDR3 runs 13 residues. V lost 6 bases, J lost 4 bases, and 12 bases lay in between. This CDR3 reads CASSHGQIYGYTF. CDR3 DNA sequence: TGTGCCAGCAGCCACGGACAGATCTATGGCTACACCTTC.

This clone was found a few times. This sequence joins TRBV20-1 and TRBJ1-1; D possibly corresponds to TRBD1 (5 bases). Germline loops: CDR1 DFQATT, CDR2 SNEGSKA (reference sequence). Trimming took off 3 bases at V and 1 base at J, with 12 bases between the two ends. This CDR3 region has 14 residues. The DNA of the CDR3 is TGCAGTGCTAGTTCGTCAGGGAAGAACACTGAAGCTTTCTTT. This sequence encodes CSASSSGKNTEAFF.

The chain joins TRBV5-1 to TRBJ2-7, with 9 bases matching TRBD2. J lost 3 bases, V lost 0 bases, and 10 bases had no gene match. The germline gives CDR1 SGHRS, CDR2 YFSETQ. This CDR3 region has 17 residues. This chain's CDR3 is CASSLAMTSGLLYEQYF. The CDR3 DNA sequence: TGCGCCAGCAGCTTGGCGATGACTAGCGGACTACTCTACGAGCAGTACTTC.